Reported below is one T cell receptor (beta chain). The antigen is unknown. These data are taken from a study of T cell responses to AZD1222 COVID-19 vaccine. About the research overall: Second-dose intervals near 4 or 12 weeks were combined. Study results and limitations: An increase in Spike-specific TCR breadth and depth was observed after two AZD1222 doses. Baseline seropositivity characterized only a handful of AZD1222 recipients.

Per the germline V gene, CDR1 is LGHDT and CDR2 is YNNKEL (reference sequence). The length of the CDR3 is 15 residues. The V gene lost 2 bases and the J gene lost 3 bases, with 8 bases spanning the gap. Data came from immunoSEQ multiplex PCR; TCRdb stores just in-frame clones and leaves some out. The sample includes roughly 150,000 clones, 80% to 90% seen only once; the top ten take 5.1%. The sample here was peripheral blood, taken on day 0 of AZD1222 vaccination. The chain combines TRBV3-1 (or the pseudogene TRBV3-2) with TRBJ2-6; TRBD2 might be the D (5 bases). This sequence originates from an adult in good health. The DNA for the CDR3 is TGTGCCAGCAGCCAACGCGGGCGTGGGGCCAACGTCCTGACTTTC. This gives the protein CASSQRGRGANVLTF.